A selection of T cell receptor beta chains follows, all from one sample in a study of T cell responses to AZD1222 COVID-19 vaccine. Sequencing used immunoSEQ multiplex PCR; TCRdb keeps in-frame clones, though not all of them. The table has about 100,000 clones, about 85% seen once; the top ten hold around 5%. The material was peripheral blood, obtained on day 0 of AZD1222 vaccination. Receptor source: an adult in good health. Each CDR3 is given with its conserved first and last residue. The order of the fields is V gene, clone size, J gene, D gene, CDR3 DNA, CDR3 protein. D genes are given only for firm matches. Some rows mark clone size as missing; the rest say once, few, many or name a class of expanded clone.

v_gene: TRBV15; abundance: .; j_gene: TRBJ2-7; d_gene: TRBD2; CDR3nt: TGTGCCACCAGCAAGCGGGAATCCTACGAGCAGTACTTC; CDR3aa: CATSKRESYEQYF
v_gene: TRBV5-4; abundance: once; j_gene: TRBJ1-1; d_gene: .; CDR3nt: TGTGCCAGCAGCTTGGGAGGGGATGGGGTCACTGAAGCTTTCTTT; CDR3aa: CASSLGGDGVTEAFF
v_gene: TRBV19; abundance: .; j_gene: TRBJ1-2; d_gene: TRBD1; CDR3nt: TGTGCCAGTAGTCCGGGGACAGGGAACACTATCTATGGCTACACCTTC; CDR3aa: CASSPGTGNTIYGYTF
v_gene: TRBV6-6; abundance: .; j_gene: TRBJ1-3; d_gene: .; CDR3nt: TGTGCCAGCAGTTACGGGGAATCTGGAAACACCATATATTTT; CDR3aa: CASSYGESGNTIYF
v_gene: TRBV2; abundance: .; j_gene: TRBJ1-2; d_gene: .; CDR3nt: TGTGCCACCCGACAGTCTTCAGGCTATGGCTACACCTTC; CDR3aa: CATRQSSGYGYTF
v_gene: TRBV18; abundance: .; j_gene: TRBJ1-6; d_gene: TRBD1; CDR3nt: TGTGCCAGCTCACCGGGACAGGGTGGGAATTCACCCCTCCACTTT; CDR3aa: CASSPGQGGNSPLHF
v_gene: TRBV20-1; abundance: .; j_gene: TRBJ1-2; d_gene: .; CDR3nt: TGCAGTGCTAGTTGGGCCAGTCCGAACTATGGCTACACCTTC; CDR3aa: CSASWASPNYGYTF
v_gene: TRBV28; abundance: .; j_gene: TRBJ1-5; d_gene: .; CDR3nt: TGTGCCAGCAGTGGACGGGGGGTGGGGAGAAATCAGCCCCAGCATTTT; CDR3aa: CASSGRGVGRNQPQHF
v_gene: TRBV25-1; abundance: .; j_gene: TRBJ1-5; d_gene: .; CDR3nt: TGTGCCAGCAGTGGAACTACAGGGTCAGGGAATCAGCCCCAGCATTTT; CDR3aa: CASSGTTGSGNQPQHF
v_gene: TRBV7-3; abundance: .; j_gene: TRBJ1-5; d_gene: TRBD1; CDR3nt: TGTGCCAGCAGCTTAAAACGGGGGGACAGTGAGGTCCAGCCCCAGCATTTT; CDR3aa: CASSLKRGDSEVQPQHF
v_gene: TRBV9; abundance: .; j_gene: TRBJ1-1; d_gene: .; CDR3nt: TGTGCCAGCAGCGGCCGGGGCAGCTTGAACACTGAAGCTTTCTTT; CDR3aa: CASSGRGSLNTEAFF
v_gene: TRBV28; abundance: .; j_gene: TRBJ1-5; d_gene: .; CDR3nt: TGTGCCAGCAGTTCTGGACAGCAAAATCAGCCCCAGCATTTT; CDR3aa: CASSSGQQNQPQHF
v_gene: TRBV29-1; abundance: .; j_gene: TRBJ1-2; d_gene: TRBD1; CDR3nt: TGCAGCGTTGCGGGACAGCAGGGGTATGGCTACACCTTC; CDR3aa: CSVAGQQGYGYTF
v_gene: TRBV29-1; abundance: .; j_gene: TRBJ2-1; d_gene: .; CDR3nt: TGCAGCGTTGAGGGCAGGGGCGATGAGCAGTTCTTC; CDR3aa: CSVEGRGDEQFF
v_gene: TRBV19; abundance: .; j_gene: TRBJ2-2; d_gene: .; CDR3nt: TGTGCCAGTAGTATATACGGCAGGGGTACGGAGCTGTTTTTT; CDR3aa: CASSIYGRGTELFF
v_gene: TRBV5-5; abundance: few; j_gene: TRBJ1-5; d_gene: .; CDR3nt: TGTGCCAGCAGCTTGATTGGGGGTGATCAGCCCCAGCATTTT; CDR3aa: CASSLIGGDQPQHF
v_gene: TRBV7-3; abundance: .; j_gene: TRBJ2-5; d_gene: .; CDR3nt: TGTGCCAGCAGCTTATCACAACAAAGGGGGGAGACCCAGTACTTC; CDR3aa: CASSLSQQRGETQYF
v_gene: TRBV9; abundance: .; j_gene: TRBJ2-3; d_gene: .; CDR3nt: TGTGCCAGCAGCGTATACACAGATACGCAGTATTTT; CDR3aa: CASSVYTDTQYF
v_gene: TRBV2; abundance: .; j_gene: TRBJ1-5; d_gene: TRBD1; CDR3nt: TGTGCCAGCAGTGGAGACAGGGGAGTAGCTCAGCCCCAGCATTTT; CDR3aa: CASSGDRGVAQPQHF
v_gene: TRBV12-3/TRBV12-4; abundance: .; j_gene: TRBJ1-2; d_gene: .; CDR3nt: TGTGCCAGCAGTCCGACACCGAACTATGGCTACACCTTC; CDR3aa: CASSPTPNYGYTF
v_gene: TRBV9; abundance: .; j_gene: TRBJ2-6; d_gene: .; CDR3nt: TGTGCCAGCAGCGTAGAAAGGACGGACTCTGGGGCCAACGTCCTGACTTTC; CDR3aa: CASSVERTDSGANVLTF
v_gene: TRBV28; abundance: .; j_gene: TRBJ1-2; d_gene: .; CDR3nt: TGTGCCAGCAGTGCCCAGGACACTTCCGGAGGCTTTGGCTACACCTTC; CDR3aa: CASSAQDTSGGFGYTF
v_gene: TRBV5-6; abundance: .; j_gene: TRBJ1-4; d_gene: .; CDR3nt: TGTGCCAGCAGCTTGGGGAAATGGGGGGAAAAACTGTTTTTT; CDR3aa: CASSLGKWGEKLFF
v_gene: TRBV6-5; abundance: .; j_gene: TRBJ2-1; d_gene: .; CDR3nt: TGTGCCAGCAAAGGCGGGTCCTGGGGTGAGCAGTTCTTC; CDR3aa: CASKGGSWGEQFF
v_gene: TRBV14; abundance: .; j_gene: TRBJ2-2; d_gene: .; CDR3nt: TGTGCCAGCAGCCAAGGTACAGGGACCGCCGGGAGGCTGTTTTTT; CDR3aa: CASSQGTGTAGRLFF
v_gene: TRBV4-2; abundance: few; j_gene: TRBJ1-5; d_gene: .; CDR3nt: TGTGCCAGCAGCCAAGTAACAGGGAGTATGAGGGGCAATCAGCCCCAGCATTTT; CDR3aa: CASSQVTGSMRGNQPQHF